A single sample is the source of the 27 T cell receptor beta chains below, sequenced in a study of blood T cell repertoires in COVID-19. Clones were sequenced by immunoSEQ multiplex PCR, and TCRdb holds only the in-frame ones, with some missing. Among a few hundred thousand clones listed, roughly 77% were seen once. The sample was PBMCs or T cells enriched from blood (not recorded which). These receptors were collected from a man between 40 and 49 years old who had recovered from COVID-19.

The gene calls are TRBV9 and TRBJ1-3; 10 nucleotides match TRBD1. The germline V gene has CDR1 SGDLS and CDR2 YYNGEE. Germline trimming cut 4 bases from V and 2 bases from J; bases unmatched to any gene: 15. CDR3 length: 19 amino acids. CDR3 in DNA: TGTGCCAGCAGCCGAGTCGAGAGGACAGGGGGAATCGCTGGAAACACCATATATTTT. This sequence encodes CASSRVERTGGIAGNTIYF.

The CDR3 DNA reads TGTGCCAGCAGCAAACAGGTCTCCTATAATTCACCCCTCCACTTT. It is translated as CASSKQVSYNSPLHF. The rearrangement links TRBV4-2 to TRBJ1-6; weak D call: TRBD1 (5 bases). There are 15 residues in the CDR3. Trimming removed 5 bases at V and 0 bases at J, with 8 bases between. The germline V gene encodes CDR1 LGHNA and CDR2 YNFKEQ.

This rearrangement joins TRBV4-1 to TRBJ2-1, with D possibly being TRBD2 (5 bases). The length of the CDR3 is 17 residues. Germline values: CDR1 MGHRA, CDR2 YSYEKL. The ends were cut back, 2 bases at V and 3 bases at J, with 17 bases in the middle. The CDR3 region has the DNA TGCGCCAGCAGCCAAAGGGCTAGAAAGGACTTCTACAATGAGCAGTTCTTC. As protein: CASSQRARKDFYNEQFF.

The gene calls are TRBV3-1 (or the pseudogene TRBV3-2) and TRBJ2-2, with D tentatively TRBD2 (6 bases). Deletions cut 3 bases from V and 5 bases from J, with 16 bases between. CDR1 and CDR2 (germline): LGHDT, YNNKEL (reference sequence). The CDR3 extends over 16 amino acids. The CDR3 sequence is CASSHGGPYYTGELFF. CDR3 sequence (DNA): TGTGCCAGCAGCCATGGAGGGCCCTACTATACCGGGGAGCTGTTTTTT.

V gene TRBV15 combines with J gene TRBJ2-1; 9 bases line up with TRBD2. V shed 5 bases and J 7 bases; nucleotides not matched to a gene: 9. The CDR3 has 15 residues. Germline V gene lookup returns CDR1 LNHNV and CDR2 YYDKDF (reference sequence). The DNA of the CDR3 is TGTGCCACCAGCCCCGGGACTAGCTCTCAAAATGAGCAGTTCTTC. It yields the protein CATSPGTSSQNEQFF.

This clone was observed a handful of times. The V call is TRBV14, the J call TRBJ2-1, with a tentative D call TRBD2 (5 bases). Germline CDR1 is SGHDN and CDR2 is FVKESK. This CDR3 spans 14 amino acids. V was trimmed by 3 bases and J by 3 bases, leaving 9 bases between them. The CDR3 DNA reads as TGTGCCAGCAGCCACGGCGGGTTCTACAATGAGCAGTTCTTC. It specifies CASSHGGFYNEQFF.

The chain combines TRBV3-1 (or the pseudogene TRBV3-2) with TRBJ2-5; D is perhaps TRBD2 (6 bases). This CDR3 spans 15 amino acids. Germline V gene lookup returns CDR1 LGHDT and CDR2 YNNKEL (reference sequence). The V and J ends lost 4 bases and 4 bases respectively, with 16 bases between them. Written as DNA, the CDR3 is TGTGCCAGCAGCCCCTACCGTATAGCGGTAGAGACCCAGTACTTC. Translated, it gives CASSPYRIAVETQYF.

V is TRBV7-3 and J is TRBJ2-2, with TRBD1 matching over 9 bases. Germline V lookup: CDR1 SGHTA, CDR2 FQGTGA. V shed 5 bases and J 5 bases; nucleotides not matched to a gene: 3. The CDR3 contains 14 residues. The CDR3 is CASSTGGQTGELFF. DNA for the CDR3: TGTGCCAGCAGCACAGGGGGCCAAACCGGGGAGCTGTTTTTT.

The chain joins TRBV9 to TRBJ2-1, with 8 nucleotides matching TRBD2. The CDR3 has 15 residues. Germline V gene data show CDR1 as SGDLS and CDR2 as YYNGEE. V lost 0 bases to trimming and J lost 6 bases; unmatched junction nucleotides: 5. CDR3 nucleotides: TGTGCCAGCAGCGTAGTGGTAGCGGGATTCAATGAGCAGTTCTTC. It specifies CASSVVVAGFNEQFF.

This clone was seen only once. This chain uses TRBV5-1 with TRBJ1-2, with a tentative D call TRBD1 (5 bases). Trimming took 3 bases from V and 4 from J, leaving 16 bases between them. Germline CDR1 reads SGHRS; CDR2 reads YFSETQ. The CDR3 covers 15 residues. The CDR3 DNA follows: TGCGCCAGCAGCTACACGGGAGGGGTTGGCTATGGCTACACCTTC. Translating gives CASSYTGGVGYGYTF.

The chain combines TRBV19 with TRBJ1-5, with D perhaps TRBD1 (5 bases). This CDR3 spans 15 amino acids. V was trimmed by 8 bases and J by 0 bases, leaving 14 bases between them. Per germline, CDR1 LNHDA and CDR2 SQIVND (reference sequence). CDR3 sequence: CASRIQGSSNQPQHF. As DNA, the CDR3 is TGTGCCAGTCGAATTCAGGGAAGTAGCAATCAGCCCCAGCATTTT.

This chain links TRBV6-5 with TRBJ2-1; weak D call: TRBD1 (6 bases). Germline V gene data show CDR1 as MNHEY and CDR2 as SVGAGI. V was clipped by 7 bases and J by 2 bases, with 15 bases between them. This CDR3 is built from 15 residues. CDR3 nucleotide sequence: TGTGCCAGCATTATACCCGGGACACCCTACAATGAGCAGTTCTTC. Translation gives CASIIPGTPYNEQFF.

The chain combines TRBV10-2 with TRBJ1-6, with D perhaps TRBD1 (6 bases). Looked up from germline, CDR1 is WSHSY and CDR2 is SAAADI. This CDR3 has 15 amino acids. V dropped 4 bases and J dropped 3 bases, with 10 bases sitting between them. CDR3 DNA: TGCGCCAGCAGTGGCCGGGACAACTATAATTCACCCCTCCACTTT. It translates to CASSGRDNYNSPLHF.

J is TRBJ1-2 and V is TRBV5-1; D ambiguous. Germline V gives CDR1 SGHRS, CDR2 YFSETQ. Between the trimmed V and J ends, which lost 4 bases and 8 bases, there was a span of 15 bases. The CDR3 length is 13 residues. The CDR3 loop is CASSLDGGNGYTF. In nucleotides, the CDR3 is TGCGCCAGCAGCCTGGACGGAGGGAACGGCTACACCTTC.

CDR3 nucleotide sequence: TGTGCCAGCAGCTTAGTGGGGACAAATTTTGAAGCTTTCTTT. This sequence encodes CASSLVGTNFEAFF. The rearrangement joins TRBV7-8 to TRBJ1-1, with D possibly matching TRBD1 (6 bases). V lost 1 base and J 7 bases, leaving 13 bases between the germline ends. The CDR3 sequence is 14 residues long. Per germline, CDR1 SGHVS and CDR2 FQNEAQ.

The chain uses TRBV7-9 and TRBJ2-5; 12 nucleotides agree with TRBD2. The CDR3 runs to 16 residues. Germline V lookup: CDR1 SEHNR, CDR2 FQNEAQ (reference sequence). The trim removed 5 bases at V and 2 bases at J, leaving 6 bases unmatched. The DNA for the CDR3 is TGTGCCAGCAGCAGGAGGACTAGCGGGACTCAAGAGACCCAGTACTTC. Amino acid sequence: CASSRRTSGTQETQYF.

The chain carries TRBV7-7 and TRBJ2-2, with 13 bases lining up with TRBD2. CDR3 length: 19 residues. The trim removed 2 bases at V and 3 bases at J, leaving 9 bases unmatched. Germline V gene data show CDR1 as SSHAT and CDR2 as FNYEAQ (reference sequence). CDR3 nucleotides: TGTGCCAGCAGCTTATCTACTAGCGGGGGGGCCGGGTACACCGGGGAGCTGTTTTTT. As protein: CASSLSTSGGAGYTGELFF.

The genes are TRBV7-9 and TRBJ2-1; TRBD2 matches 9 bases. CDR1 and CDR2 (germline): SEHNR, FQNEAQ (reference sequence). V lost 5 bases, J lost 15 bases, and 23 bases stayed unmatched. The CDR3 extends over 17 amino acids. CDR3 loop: CASSQPLMKREAPILFF. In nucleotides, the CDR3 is TGTGCCAGCAGCCAGCCCCTAATGAAGCGGGAGGCCCCGATATTGTTCTTC.

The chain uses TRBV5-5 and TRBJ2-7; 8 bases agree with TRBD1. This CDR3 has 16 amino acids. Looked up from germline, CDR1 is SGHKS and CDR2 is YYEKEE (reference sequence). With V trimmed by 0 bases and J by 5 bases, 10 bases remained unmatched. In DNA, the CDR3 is TGTGCCAGCAGCTTGGCGGTTGGCAGGGGGCAGGACGAGCAGTACTTC. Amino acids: CASSLAVGRGQDEQYF.

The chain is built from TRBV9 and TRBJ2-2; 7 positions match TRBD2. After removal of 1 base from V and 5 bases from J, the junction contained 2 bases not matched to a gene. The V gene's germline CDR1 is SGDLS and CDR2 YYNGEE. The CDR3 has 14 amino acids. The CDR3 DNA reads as TGTGCCAGCAGCGTATATAGCGGGACCGGGGAGCTGTTTTTT. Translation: CASSVYSGTGELFF.

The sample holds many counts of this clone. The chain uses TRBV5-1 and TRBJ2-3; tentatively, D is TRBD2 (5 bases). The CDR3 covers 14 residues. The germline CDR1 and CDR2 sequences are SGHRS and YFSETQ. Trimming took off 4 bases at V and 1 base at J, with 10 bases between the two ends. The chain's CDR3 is CASSLRGGTDTQYF. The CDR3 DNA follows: TGCGCCAGCAGCCTTCGGGGAGGCACAGATACGCAGTATTTT.

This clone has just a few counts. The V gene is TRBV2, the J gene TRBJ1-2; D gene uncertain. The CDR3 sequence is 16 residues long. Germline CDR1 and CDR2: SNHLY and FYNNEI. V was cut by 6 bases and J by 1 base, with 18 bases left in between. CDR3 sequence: CASRRGSSTSNYGYTF. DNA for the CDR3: TGTGCCAGCAGACGCGGGAGCTCTACGAGTAACTATGGCTACACCTTC.

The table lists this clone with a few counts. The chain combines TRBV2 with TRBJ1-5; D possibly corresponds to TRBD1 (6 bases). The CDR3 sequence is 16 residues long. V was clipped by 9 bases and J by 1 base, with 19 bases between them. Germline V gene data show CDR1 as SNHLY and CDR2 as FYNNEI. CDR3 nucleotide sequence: TGTGCCAGTCGGGGCCTGGGGGGGCAGAGCAATCAGCCCCAGCATTTT. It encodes CASRGLGGQSNQPQHF.

CDR3 loop: CASSRAGGPANYGYTF. CDR3 coding DNA: TGTGCCAGCAGCCGGGCAGGGGGGCCAGCTAACTATGGCTACACCTTC. The chain is built from TRBV14 and TRBJ1-2; 7 positions agree with TRBD1. After removal of 4 bases from V and 0 bases from J, the junction contained 8 bases not matched to a gene. The germline V gene has CDR1 SGHDN and CDR2 FVKESK. There are 16 residues in the CDR3. Looking up the rest from reference TRBV14 and TRBJ1-2 gives the full variable domain: EAGVTQFPSHSVIEKGQTVTLRCDPISGHDNLYWYRRVMGKEIKFLLHFVKESKQDESGMPNNRFLAERTGGTYSTLKVQPAELEDSGVYFCASSRAGGPANYGYTFGSGTRLTVV.

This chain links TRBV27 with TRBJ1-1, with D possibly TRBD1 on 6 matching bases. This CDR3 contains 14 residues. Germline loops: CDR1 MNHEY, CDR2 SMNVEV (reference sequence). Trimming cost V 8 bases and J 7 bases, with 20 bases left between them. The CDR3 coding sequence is TGTGCCAGCCACCTCGCGGGGGGCCGGAGTGAAGCTTTCTTT. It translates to CASHLAGGRSEAFF.

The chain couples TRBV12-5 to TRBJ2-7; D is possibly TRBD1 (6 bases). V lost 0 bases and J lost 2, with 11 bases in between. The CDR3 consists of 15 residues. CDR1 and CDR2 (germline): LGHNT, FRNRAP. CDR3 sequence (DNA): TGTGCTAGTGGTTTGGTAACAGGGTCCGCCTACGAGCAGTACTTC. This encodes CASGLVTGSAYEQYF.

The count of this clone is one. The CDR3 sequence: CATSDRYGYTF. CDR3 DNA sequence: TGTGCCACCAGTGACCGCTATGGCTACACCTTC. The J gene is TRBJ1-2, the V gene TRBV24-1; D is unresolved. V shed 4 bases and J shed 4 bases, with 3 bases lying between them. Germline CDR1 is KGHDR and CDR2 is SFDVKD. This CDR3 spans 11 amino acids.